This TCR beta chain was obtained from a study of memory CD4+ T cells and cytomegalovirus serostatus. A word on this clone: The antigen is undetermined.

Study-level findings and limits: Repertoires predicted CMV serostatus with median bootstrapped AUC of approximately 0.95.

Clones were read by immunoSEQ multiplex PCR, and TCRdb kept only the in-frame ones, dropping some. Of just over 45,000 clones in the sample, under 85% were seen once. CDR3 length: 13 amino acids. V dropped 2 bases and J dropped 8 bases, with 9 bases sitting between them. The germline CDR1 and CDR2 sequences are SGHTA and FQGNSA. The sort gate was single viable CD3+CD4+CD8-CD45RO+ cells for memory CD4+ T cells. Serum IgG to CMV pp150, pp28, p38 and p52 defined serostatus. Total CD4+ T cells were enriched by CD4 positive selection. Specimen: memory CD4+ T cells from blood. The sequence was collected from an adult in good health and CMV-seronegative. The chain links TRBV7-2 to TRBJ1-4; D not resolved. CDR3 residues: CASSLLDGEKLFF. As DNA, the CDR3 is TGTGCCAGCAGCTTACTGGATGGCGAAAAACTGTTTTTT.